The clone carrying this T cell receptor beta chain was seen a single time. This sample was included in a study of CDR3 diversity in severe acne. TCRdb analysed the PCR reads with MiXCR anew, one entry per CDR3 protein. The table has tens of thousands of distinct CDR3 sequences, approximately 54% seen once; the top ten hold 9.5% to 13%. The V gene's germline CDR1 is SGDLS and CDR2 YYNGEE. Trimming removed 5 bases from V and 11 bases from J, with 23 bases in between. The CDR3 is made up of 15 amino acids. This receptor was identified in a male donor with severe acne vulgaris. The chain links TRBV9 to TRBJ1-5; a weak D match, TRBD1 (6 bases). Sequences were obtained from blood. CDR3 sequence reads: CASSPGAGTGETQHF. DNA for the CDR3: TGTGCCAGCAGTCCGGGGGCGGGAACTGGAGAGACCCAGCATTTT.